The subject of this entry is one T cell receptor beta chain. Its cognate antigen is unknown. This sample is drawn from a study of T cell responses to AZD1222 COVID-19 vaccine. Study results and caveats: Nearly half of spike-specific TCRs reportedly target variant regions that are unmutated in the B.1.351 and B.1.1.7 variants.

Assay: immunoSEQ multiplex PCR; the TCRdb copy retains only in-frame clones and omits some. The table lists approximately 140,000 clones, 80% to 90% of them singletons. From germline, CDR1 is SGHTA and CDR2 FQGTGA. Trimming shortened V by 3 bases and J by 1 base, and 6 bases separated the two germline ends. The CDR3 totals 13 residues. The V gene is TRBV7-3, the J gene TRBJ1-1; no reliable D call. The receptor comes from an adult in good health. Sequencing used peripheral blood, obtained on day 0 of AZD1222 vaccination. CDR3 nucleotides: TGTGCCAGCAGCTTTGAGACGAACACTGAAGCTTTCTTT. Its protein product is CASSFETNTEAFF. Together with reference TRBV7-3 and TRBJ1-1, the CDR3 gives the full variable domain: GAGVSQTPSNKVTEKGKYVELRCDPISGHTALYWYRQSLGQGPEFLIYFQGTGAADDSGLPNDRFFAVRPEGSVSTLKIQRTERGDSAVYLCASSFETNTEAFFGQGTRLTVV.